This record concerns one T cell receptor beta chain sequence. The data belong to a study of control samples from healthy donors and cancer patients. Here immunoSEQ multiplex PCR was the method, and the copy in TCRdb shows in-frame clones only, minus some. The sample has tens of thousands of clones; roughly 94% are singletons. Sequenced material: blood. The receptor was derived from a man in his fifties or sixties in good health.

CDR3: CASGETANYGYTF. CDR3 sequence (DNA): TGTGCTAGTGGGGAGACAGCTAACTATGGCTACACCTTC. The chain combines TRBV12-5 with TRBJ1-2; D might be TRBD1 (5 bases). CDR1 is LGHNT, CDR2 FRNRAP, per germline. The V and J ends lost 6 bases and 0 bases respectively, with 8 bases between them. The CDR3 extends over 13 amino acids.